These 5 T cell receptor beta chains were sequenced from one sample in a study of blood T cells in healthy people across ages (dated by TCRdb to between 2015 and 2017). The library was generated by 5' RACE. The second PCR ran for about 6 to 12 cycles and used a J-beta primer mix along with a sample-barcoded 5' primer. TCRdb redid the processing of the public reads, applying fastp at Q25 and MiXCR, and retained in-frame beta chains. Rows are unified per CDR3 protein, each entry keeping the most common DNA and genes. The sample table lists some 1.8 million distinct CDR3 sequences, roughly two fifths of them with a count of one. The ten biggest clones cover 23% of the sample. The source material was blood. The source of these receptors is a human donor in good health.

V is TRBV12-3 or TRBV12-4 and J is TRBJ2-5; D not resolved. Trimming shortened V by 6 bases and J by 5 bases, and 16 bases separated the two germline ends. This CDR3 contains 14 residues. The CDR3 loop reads CASRPAGVRETQYF. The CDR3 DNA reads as TGTGCCAGCAGGCCCGCAGGAGTGAGGGAGACCCAGTACTTC.

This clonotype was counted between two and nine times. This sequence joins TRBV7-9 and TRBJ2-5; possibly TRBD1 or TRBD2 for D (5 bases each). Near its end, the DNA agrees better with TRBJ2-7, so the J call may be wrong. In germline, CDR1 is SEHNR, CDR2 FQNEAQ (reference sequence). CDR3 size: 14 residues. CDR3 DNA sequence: TGTGCCAGCAGCTCCGGGACGAAAAACTACGAGCAGTACTTC. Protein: CASSSGTKNYEQYF.

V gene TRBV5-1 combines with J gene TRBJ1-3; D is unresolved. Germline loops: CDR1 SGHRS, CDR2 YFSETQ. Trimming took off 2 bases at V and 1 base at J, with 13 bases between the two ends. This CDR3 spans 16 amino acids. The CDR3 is CASSFLPSESGNTIYF. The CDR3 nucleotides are TGCGCCAGCAGCTTTTTACCCAGCGAATCTGGAAACACCATATATTTT. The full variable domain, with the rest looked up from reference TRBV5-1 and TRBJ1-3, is KAGVTQTPRYLIKTRGQQVTLSCSPISGHRSVSWYQQTPGQGLQFLFEYFSETQRNKGNFPGRFSGRQFSNSRSEMNVSTLELGDSALYLCASSFLPSESGNTIYFGEGSWLTVV.

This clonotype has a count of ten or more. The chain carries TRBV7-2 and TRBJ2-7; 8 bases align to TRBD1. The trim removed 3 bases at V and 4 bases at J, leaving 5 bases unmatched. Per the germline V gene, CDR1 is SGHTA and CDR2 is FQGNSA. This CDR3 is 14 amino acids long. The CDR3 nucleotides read TGTGCCAGCAGCTTCGGGACAGGACTTTACGAGCAGTACTTC. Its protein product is CASSFGTGLYEQYF. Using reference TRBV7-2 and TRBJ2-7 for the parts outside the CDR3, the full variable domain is GAGVSQSPSNKVTEKGKDVELRCDPISGHTALYWYRQSLGQGLEFLIYFQGNSAPDKSGLPSDRFSAERTGGSVSTLTIQRTQQEDSAVYLCASSFGTGLYEQYFGPGTRLTVT.

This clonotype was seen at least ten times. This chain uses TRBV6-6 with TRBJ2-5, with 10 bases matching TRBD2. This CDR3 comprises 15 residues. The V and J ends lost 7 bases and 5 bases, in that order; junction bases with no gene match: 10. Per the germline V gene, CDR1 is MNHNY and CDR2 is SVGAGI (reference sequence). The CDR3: CASTLNPGLAETQYF. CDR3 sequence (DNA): TGTGCCAGCACTTTAAATCCGGGACTAGCGGAGACCCAGTACTTC.